This is a list of T cell receptor beta chains from one sample in a study of cytomegalovirus exposure and HLA in healthy donors. TCRdb's table, derived via immunoSEQ multiplex PCR, lists solely in-frame clones and lacks some. This repertoire shows about 160,000 clones, 80% found once; its top ten account for approximately 4.5%. Sample: PBMCs. The receptors shown here come from a man aged 25-45 years in good health and CMV-seronegative. CDR3s include the opening cysteine and the closing phenylalanine or tryptophan. Fields, in order: CDR3 protein, CDR3 length, clone size, V gene. Clone size is stated in some rows and not others, as once, few, many or a class when expanded.

CASSIRTVSNTGELFF	16	.	TRBV14
CASSQVDRGNYGYTF	15	.	TRBV14
CASSQGGDSPLHF	13	few	TRBV4-2
CASSLGSGTTKNIQYF	16	.	TRBV28
CASSLRTGGRGKNIQYF	17	.	TRBV27
CASSPTTGVSSYEQYF	16	.	TRBV7-9
CASSLAIAGVNNEQFF	16	.	TRBV5-5
CSVGQGILGDEQYF	14	.	TRBV29-1
CASRSGQLTNYGYTF	15	once	TRBV7-9
CASSLTEGYEQYF	13	.	TRBV4-1
CASRLPGQGKHEQYF	15	few	TRBV27
CASRRGTSDSTDTQYF	16	.	TRBV10-2
CASSSDRAREQYF	13	.	TRBV19
CASSPGGPPLHF	12	few	TRBV18
CASSPEAYRAYEQYF	15	once	TRBV18
CASSLGTGGNTEAFF	15	.	TRBV7-9
CASSLGLGVNNEQFF	15	.	TRBV7-7
CASSPGQGNYGYTF	14	.	TRBV7-3
CASSILTSGRRDTQYF	16	once	TRBV19
CASSYIMDRERDTQYF	16	few	TRBV5-1
CASSMKGRGQGKTYNSPLHF	20	.	TRBV19
CASSRDSGRANTGELFF	17	.	TRBV5-4
CASTRRVGGNTEAFF	15	.	TRBV5-5
CASSPGQTDYGYTF	14	.	TRBV5-1
CASSGQIQPQHF	12	few	TRBV28
CASSLSGQGEQYF	13	.	TRBV28
CASSLRGFTEAFF	13	.	TRBV28
CASSPRAGQGPTMMGYTF	18	.	TRBV16
CASSDPGMGITPNSPLHF	18	.	TRBV28
CASSFSGRGEQFF	13	.	TRBV5-6
CASSDRGHYNEQFF	14	.	TRBV27
CAWSHQGFNYGYTF	14	.	TRBV30
CVSPVRQGSFYEQYF	15	.	TRBV28
CATSRESSAGRVGEQFF	17	.	TRBV15
CASSLGTGGGYEQYF	15	.	TRBV7-9
CATSRDAGGPTNEQYF	16	.	TRBV15
CASRAGDGTDTQYF	14	.	TRBV28
CASSYSLTGTNEKLFF	16	.	TRBV6-6
CSGQDGLYGYTF	12	.	TRBV29-1
CASSQDEAGRRSPLHF	16	.	TRBV4-1
CASSLAGYGKAYYEQYF	17	.	TRBV5-1
CATSRGTSGNTGELFF	16	.	TRBV15
CAISGLTYEQYF	12	.	TRBV10-3